Listed here is a single TCR beta chain. Its recognized antigen is unknown. It has no much larger one-base neighbor in the sample; base qualities were not kept. A distance of 9 bases separates the germline ends of V and J, which lose 0 bases and 6 bases respectively. The CDR3, cysteine through phenylalanine, is 14 amino acids long. The entry retains the CDR3 DNA only, 42 bases that are in frame from base 1. CDR1 and CDR2, per the germline V gene, are SGHDT and YYEEEE. This entry is derived from a study of cytomegalovirus exposure and HLA in healthy donors (TCRdb year 2017). Regarding the study in general: An earlier analysis of approximately 600 of the donors reported about 250 Gb of sequence data and 117 million unique TCR beta sequences from approximately 180 million T cells. An early release that covered about 600 HLA-typed donors contained approximately 300 gigabases of sequencing data and about 84 million unique TCR sequences. Of the roughly 400 genotyped donors, roughly 80% fell in the genetic ancestry cluster associated with self-reported Caucasian donors. The aim of the study was to test whether cataloging public T cell receptors could identify signatures of past pathogen exposure. The study profiled the T cell repertoires of 500 to 800 subjects by immunosequencing and related them to cytomegalovirus serostatus. In addition to the first cohort of around 670 subjects, a separate validation cohort of 120 different subjects was used. To predict cytomegalovirus infection status, the study brought together high-throughput TCR immunosequencing, statistical association of individual TCRs with disease status, and machine learning. A later analysis re-analyzed previously published TCR beta repertoires from approximately 700 donors and added high-resolution HLA genotyping to study TCR occurrence patterns. The later analysis used no new phenotypic data to find candidate immune exposures, relying instead on TCR beta sequences and their occurrence across donors. To decide whether each TCR beta V gene segment behaved as functional or pseudogenic, an earlier analysis of approximately 620 of the donors relied on high-throughput TCR beta sequencing. Donor age, sex, ethnicity and CMV serostatus were compiled alongside the repertoire data. A later genetic analysis used genome-wide SNP genotypes for about 60% of the roughly 700 donors, treating that subset as a discovery cohort. Every repertoire in the discovery cohort had been generated on one and the same sequencing platform. HLA typing covered class I and class II loci at four-digit resolution. Typing coverage varied by locus: roughly 629-640 donors for A, B, C, DRB1 and DQB1; roughly 560 for DQA1; about 590 for DPA1; roughly 450 for DPB1. Several DR-DQ haplotypes were handled as single units for association and clustering because linkage in the cohort was strong. Among over 350 genotyped donors of the cohort, an average of about 240,000 unique TCR beta nucleotide sequences were sequenced per donor, roughly a sixth of them non-productive. Overall study outcomes, separate from this receptor: The 87-base-pair reads could not distinguish some IMGT-functional V segments, including TRBV6-2 and TRBV6-3, so those segments were excluded. A few of the identified cytomegalovirus-associated TCR beta chains were confirmed in vitro to be specific for cytomegalovirus antigens. A total of fewer than 200 TCR beta chains were listed by the study as associated with cytomegalovirus. A further reported finding was that TCR beta sequences accurately predicted the HLA-A and HLA-B alleles for most subjects in the first cohort. When HLA alleles, especially DR and DQ, strongly co-occurred, attributing TCR associations to individual alleles was difficult. The presence/absence analyses assumed that sequencing depth was roughly uniform across donors, and that assumption may not be true. This cohort had only TCR beta chains sequenced, and the lack of alpha or paired-chain data limited which features could be detected. A later analysis associated around 16,000 TCR beta sequences with specific HLA alleles at a false discovery rate of 0.05. A later analysis found that TCR association rates varied across HLA loci, with DRB1 alleles showing the most associated TCRs and HLA-C alleles the fewest. Compared with the roughly 700-donor mean, donors in an Asian-associated ancestry cluster had fewer N-insertions in productive TCRs, according to a later genetic analysis. Correlated functional status among segregating V segments might reflect linkage disequilibrium, but an unknown experimental factor could not be ruled out. A cluster of highly shared sequence variants was judged likely to be a technical artifact of the sequencing pipeline. An association between a missense DCLRE1C variant and V-gene and J-gene trimming of TCR beta chains was found in a later genetic analysis and replicated in an independent cohort. An earlier analysis of around 540 of the donors showed that most TCR beta V segments appeared in productive rearrangements either about 87% or about 30% of the time, which broadly matched IMGT annotations. The earlier analysis of 450 to 700 of the donors excluded approximately 15 rarely observed V segments, including chromosome 9 orphons, because counts were too low. Several of the top co-occurrence clusters appeared to be linked to parvovirus B19, influenza, CMV and Epstein-Barr virus, according to a later analysis. In a later analysis, HLA-associated TCR beta chains showed more clonal expansion and lower generation probabilities than non-associated chains that were equally common. The classifier was reported to diagnose cytomegalovirus status with high specificity and sensitivity in both the original and validation cohorts. According to a later analysis, most CMV-associated TCR beta chains appeared to be HLA-restricted, and the HLA associations seemed to be driven largely by CMV exposure. While some public TCRs were present in many individuals, most TCR sequences turned up only very rarely across donors. The authors suggested that the approach could potentially be extended to other disease states and immunological phenotypes. For the cohort, immune exposure information was limited to CMV serostatus. Because HLA typing was missing for some donors at each locus, association tests included only the typed subset.

Libraries were constructed by the immunoSEQ multiplex PCR assay. The multiplex PCR relied on a mix of 60 forward primers for TCR Vbeta segments and 13 reverse primers for TCR Jbeta segments. The CDR3 region of rearranged TCR beta genes was amplified from genomic DNA by a multiplex PCR assay. The Illumina HiSeq System was used to sequence the amplified TCR beta libraries as 87-base-pair reads. Per the source publication's procedure: Across the 700 or so repertoires, a later analysis counted 75 million to 90 million unique TCR beta chains, around 10 million of which were shared by at least two donors. Raw reads were error-corrected and collapsed into unique sequences by a nearest-neighbor algorithm in which closely related sequences were merged to remove PCR and sequencing errors. To assign V, D and J gene segments, CDR3 sequences were aligned to IMGT reference sequences. For a sequence to be retained, at least a six-nucleotide match to both a V gene segment and a J gene segment was required. Rearrangements were called productive when the CDR3 lacked stop codons and stayed in frame with V and J; all others were non-productive. Following IMGT convention, CDR3 was defined as the stretch from the second conserved V-encoded cysteine up to the conserved J-encoded phenylalanine. In an earlier analysis of more than 550 of the donors, sequences lacking an unambiguous match to a single V gene segment were excluded. An earlier analysis of a few hundred of the donors called V segments functional above 56.7% productive rearrangements and segregating when the between-donor standard deviation exceeded 5%. A statistical classification framework was built for diagnosing cytomegalovirus status from the catalog of TCR beta chain sequences. V and J gene assignment, in a later analysis, came from comparing TCR nucleotide sequences with IMGT/GENE-DB human TR gene sequences. Using the TCRdist pipeline, a later analysis assigned CDR3 sequences along with most-parsimonious VDJ recombination scenarios. In a later analysis, each TCR beta chain was defined by its CDR3 amino acid sequence together with its V-gene family, and reads lacking a unique V-gene family were excluded. To address suspected cross-contamination and a sequencing artifact, a later analysis removed around 590 highly shared, low-generation-probability nucleotide sequences. A later analysis calculated a clonal expansion index for each public chain from normalized within-repertoire ranks of inferred template counts. A later analysis computed generation probabilities with a VDJ recombination model fitted to out-of-frame rearrangements, and checked the results against IGoR. In a later analysis, hypergeometric tests were used to score TCR-TCR, TCR-HLA and TCR-CMV co-occurrence, with a repertoire-size bias correction applied to TCR pairs. In a later analysis, false discovery rates were estimated by permuting HLA or CMV assignments 20 times. In a later analysis, co-occurring TCRs were grouped with DBSCAN, and TCRdist sequence similarity was added when clustering was performed within HLA-allele-positive subsets. Repertoires with fewer than 30,000 or more than 120,000 public chains were left out of co-occurrence clustering, as were about 5 repertoires with anomalous nucleotide sharing. TCRdb holds this immuneACCESS table with in-frame rearrangements only. Some clones are missing; in checked studies, unresolved V genes explain under half, and the rest has no known cause. The DNA gave D and trimming, while V, J and clone size come from that table. In all, the sample holds a few hundred thousand clones, and about 90% of those were seen once. The leading ten clones occupy roughly 2.1% of the sample.

The cohort consisted of more than 650 healthy bone marrow donors. At the time of sampling, every cohort member was nominally healthy, though immune exposures that went unrecorded were likely present. The donor was CMV seronegative and belonged to the group of around 400 seronegative cohort members. Each donor provided a peripheral blood sample, and peripheral blood mononuclear cells were used for TCR beta sequencing. Genomic DNA was extracted from the blood cell samples with the Qiagen DNeasy Blood Extraction Kit. This clonotype was obtained from a woman younger than 30 in good health and CMV-seronegative. Sample: PBMCs. The chain links TRBV5-6 with TRBJ1-4; TRBD1 is perhaps the D gene, given 5 matching bases. The CDR3 protein: CASSLDRRDEKLFF. The sequence in DNA is TGTGCCAGCAGCTTGGACAGGCGAGATGAAAAACTGTTTTTT.